The subject of this entry is one T cell receptor beta chain. This sample is drawn from a study of technical replicates of blood from several donors. Assay: immunoSEQ multiplex PCR; the TCRdb copy retains only in-frame clones and omits some. The data show 70,000 to 95,000 clones, around 90% seen once. Germline V gives CDR1 GTSNPN, CDR2 SVGIG (reference sequence). With 1 base removed from V and 2 bases from J, the gap between germline ends came to 9 bases. The CDR3 contains 14 residues. The source is a human donor in good health. Some clones in this sample may be carry-over from other donors' samples. The sequenced material came from T cells isolated from PBMCs. The chain has TRBV30 and TRBJ2-4, with D possibly TRBD1 on 6 matching bases. CDR3 DNA sequence: TGTGCCTGGAGTGAGGGGGTAACCAAAAACATTCAGTACTTC. This encodes CAWSEGVTKNIQYF.